This paragraph reports one T cell receptor beta chain. The antigen is undetermined. This record belongs to a study of T cell responses to AZD1222 COVID-19 vaccine. Study-level results: Only 6 or 7 AZD1222 recipients tested seropositive at baseline. Regions 160-218 and 743-854 dominated among vaccine-associated CD4 TCRs spanning spike.

Profiled with immunoSEQ multiplex PCR; TCRdb holds only in-frame clones, not every one. The repertoire has fewer than 200,000 clones, about 90% of them found once; the top ten carry 1.9%. The CDR3 length is 13 residues. Germline V gives CDR1 MDHEN, CDR2 SYDVKM. Deletions cut 3 bases from V and 1 base from J, with 6 bases between. The origin of this receptor is an adult in good health. The input for sequencing was peripheral blood, taken on day 0 of AZD1222 vaccination. V gene TRBV28 combines with J gene TRBJ2-5, with TRBD1 as a possible D gene (5 bases). CDR3 in DNA: TGTGCCAGCAGTTTGGACACCCAAGAGACCCAGTACTTC. This encodes CASSLDTQETQYF.